Included here is one TCR beta chain sequence, with context. From germline, CDR1 is MNHEY and CDR2 SVGAGI. Losses at the gene ends were 6 bases for V and 7 bases for J; bases not matched to a gene: 11. The CDR3 covers 15 residues. The data belong to a study of blood T cell repertoires in COVID-19. In the original analysis: Reference gene primer amplification gave estimated nucleated cell counts. TCRdb's table, derived via immunoSEQ multiplex PCR, lists solely in-frame clones and lacks some. The D gene and trimming were derived from the DNA, and the V and J assignments and clone size from that table. The top ten clones hold approximately 0.55% of a sample with around 30,000 clones, more than 70% of them seen once.

The sample consisted of peripheral blood. The chain carries TRBV6-5 and TRBJ1-5; 8 bases map to TRBD1. The receptor was isolated from a woman aged 40 to 49 with active or convalescent COVID-19. The CDR3 DNA follows: TGTGCCAGCAGCTCCCAGGGGGCTCGCTTGCAGCCCCAGCATTTT. Its translation is CASSSQGARLQPQHF.